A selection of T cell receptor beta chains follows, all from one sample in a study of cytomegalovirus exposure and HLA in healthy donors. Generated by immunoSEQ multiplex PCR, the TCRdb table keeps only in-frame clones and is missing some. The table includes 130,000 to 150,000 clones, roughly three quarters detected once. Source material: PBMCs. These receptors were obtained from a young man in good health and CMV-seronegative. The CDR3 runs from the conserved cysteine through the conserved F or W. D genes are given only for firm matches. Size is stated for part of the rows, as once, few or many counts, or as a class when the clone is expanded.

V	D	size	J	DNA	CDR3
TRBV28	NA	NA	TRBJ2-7	TGTGCCAGCATCGGCGTTAGGGAGGGGGACTACGAGCAGTACTTC	CASIGVREGDYEQYF
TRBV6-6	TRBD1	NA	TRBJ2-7	TGTGCCAGCAGTCCCCGACAGGGAGTGGACGAGCAGTACTTC	CASSPRQGVDEQYF
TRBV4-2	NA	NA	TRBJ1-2	TGTGCCAGCAGCCAAGACTGGCAGGGCGGCTATGGCTACACCTTC	CASSQDWQGGYGYTF
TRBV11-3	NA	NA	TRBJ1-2	TGTGCCAGCGGGCTAAGGGAGTCAACTAACTATGGCTACACCTTC	CASGLRESTNYGYTF
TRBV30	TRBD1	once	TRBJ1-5	TGTGCCTGGAGTCGGCAGGGGGCGAATCAGCCCCAGCATTTT	CAWSRQGANQPQHF
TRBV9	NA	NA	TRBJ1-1	TGTGCCAGCAGCGTAGTGGGGGGGTTGGGCACTGAAGCTTTCTTT	CASSVVGGLGTEAFF
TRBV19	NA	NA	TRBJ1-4	TGTGCCAGTAGTATAGAGACTGACAATGAAAAACTGTTTTTT	CASSIETDNEKLFF
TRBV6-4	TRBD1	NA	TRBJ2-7	TGTGCCAGCAAGGGCGGGACAGGGTTTTTCGAGCAGTACTTC	CASKGGTGFFEQYF
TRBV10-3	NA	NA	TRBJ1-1	TGTGCCATCAGTGAGTCCCTGGAGGACACTGAAGCTTTCTTT	CAISESLEDTEAFF
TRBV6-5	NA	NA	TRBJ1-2	TGTGCCAGCAGTTCACCCGGGATTAACTATGGCTACACCTTC	CASSSPGINYGYTF
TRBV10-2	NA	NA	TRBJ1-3	TGCGCCAGCAGTGGGACAGCGGAAAACACCATATATTTT	CASSGTAENTIYF
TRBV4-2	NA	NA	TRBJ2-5	TGTGCCAGCAGCCAAGCTGGGGGCCTACAAGAGACCCAGTACTTC	CASSQAGGLQETQYF
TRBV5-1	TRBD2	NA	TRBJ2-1	TGCGCCAGCAGCTTGGCCACTAGCGGGAGTTCAAATGAGCAGTTCTTC	CASSLATSGSSNEQFF
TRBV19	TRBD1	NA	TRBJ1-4	TGTGCCAGTAGTAGTAATTCAGGGGGCCATGAAAAACTGTTTTTT	CASSSNSGGHEKLFF
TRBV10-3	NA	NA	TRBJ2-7	TGTGCCATCAGTCGGGACAAAGCCTACGAGCAGTACTTC	CAISRDKAYEQYF
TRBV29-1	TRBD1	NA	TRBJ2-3	TGCAGCGTTGAAGATCGGGGGACAGGGCGGTTTATGGATACGCAGTATTTT	CSVEDRGTGRFMDTQYF
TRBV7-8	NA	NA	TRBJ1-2	TGTGCCAGCAGCGCCACCGAAGTCAGCTATGGCTACACCTTC	CASSATEVSYGYTF
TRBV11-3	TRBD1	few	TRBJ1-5	TGTGCCAGCAGCTCTAGGACAGGGCGAGGCAATCAGCCCCAGCATTTT	CASSSRTGRGNQPQHF
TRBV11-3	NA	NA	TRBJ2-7	TGTGCCAGCAGCTTAGTGACAGCCTCCTACGAGCAGTACTTC	CASSLVTASYEQYF
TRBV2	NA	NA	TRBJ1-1	TGTGCCAGCAGGGGCAGGTGGGACACTGAAGCTTTCTTT	CASRGRWDTEAFF
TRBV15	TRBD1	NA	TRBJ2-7	TGTGCCACCAGCCGGACCCCCCCTGGGACAGGCAAATACTACGAGCAGTACTTC	CATSRTPPGTGKYYEQYF
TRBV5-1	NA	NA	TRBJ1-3	TGCGCCAGCAGCACAGCACCACAGGATACTTCTGGAAACACCATATATTTT	CASSTAPQDTSGNTIYF
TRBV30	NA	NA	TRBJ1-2	TGTGCCTGGAGCTTCCAGACAGTATCTTCTAACTATGGCTACACCTTC	CAWSFQTVSSNYGYTF
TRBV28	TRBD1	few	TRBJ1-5	TGTGCCAGCAGTTTCCTTATAACGATACAGGGGGCGCAAAATCAGCCCCAGCATTTT	CASSFLITIQGAQNQPQHF
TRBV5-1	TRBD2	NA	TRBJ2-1	TGCGCCAGCAGCCATACCCCCGGGACTAGCGCGCACAATGAGCAGTTCTTC	CASSHTPGTSAHNEQFF
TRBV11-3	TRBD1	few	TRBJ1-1	TGTGCCAGCAGCCGAGACCTCACAGGGGGCGCCACTGAAGCTTTCTTT	CASSRDLTGGATEAFF
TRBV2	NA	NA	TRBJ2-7	TGTGCCAGCACACGGACATACTACGAGCAGTACTTC	CASTRTYYEQYF
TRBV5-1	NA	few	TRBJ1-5	TGCGCCAGCAGCTTGGATTTCACTGGGAGTCAGCCCCAGCATTTT	CASSLDFTGSQPQHF
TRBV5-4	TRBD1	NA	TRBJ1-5	TGTGCCAGCAGCTTGGGGCCGGGACAGGGGTCTGAAACCCAGCATTTT	CASSLGPGQGSETQHF
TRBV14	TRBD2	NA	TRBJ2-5	TGTGCCAGCAGCCAAGATATGGCGGGAGGAGAAGAGACCCAGTACTTC	CASSQDMAGGEETQYF
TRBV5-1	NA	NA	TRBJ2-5	TGCGCCAGCAGCTTGGGGGGAGGAGAGACCCAGTACTTC	CASSLGGGETQYF
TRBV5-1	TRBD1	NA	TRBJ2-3	TGCGCCAGCAGCTTGGCCGGCAGGGGGCTCACAGATACGCAGTATTTT	CASSLAGRGLTDTQYF
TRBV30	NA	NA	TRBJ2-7	TGTGCCTGGGGACGGGACTCCTCCTACGAGCAGTACTTC	CAWGRDSSYEQYF
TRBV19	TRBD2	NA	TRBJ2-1	TGTGCCAGTAGTATGAACGCGGAGACTAGCGGGCCTGGCGGTGAGCAGTTCTTC	CASSMNAETSGPGGEQFF
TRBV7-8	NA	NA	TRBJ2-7	TGTGCCAGCACTCATACAGGAGACTCCTACGAGCAGTACTTC	CASTHTGDSYEQYF
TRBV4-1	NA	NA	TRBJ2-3	TGCGCCAGCAGTCGCAGGGGATCGGATACGCAGTATTTT	CASSRRGSDTQYF
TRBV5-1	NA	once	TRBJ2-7	TGCGCCAGCAGCTTGTCCGGCTACGAGCAGTACTTC	CASSLSGYEQYF